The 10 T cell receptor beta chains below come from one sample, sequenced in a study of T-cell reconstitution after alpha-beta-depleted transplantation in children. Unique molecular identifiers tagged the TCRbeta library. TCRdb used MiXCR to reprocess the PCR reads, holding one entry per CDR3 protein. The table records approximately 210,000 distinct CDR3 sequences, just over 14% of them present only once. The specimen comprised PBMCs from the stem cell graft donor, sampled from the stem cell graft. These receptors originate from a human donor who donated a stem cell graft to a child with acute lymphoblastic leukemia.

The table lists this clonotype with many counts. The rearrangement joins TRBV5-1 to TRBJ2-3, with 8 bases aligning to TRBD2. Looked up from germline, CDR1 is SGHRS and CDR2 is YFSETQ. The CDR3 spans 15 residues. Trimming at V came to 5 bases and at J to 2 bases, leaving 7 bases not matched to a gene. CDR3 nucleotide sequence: TGCGCCAGCAGAGAGCCGGGACTAGTCACAGATACGCAGTATTTT. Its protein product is CASREPGLVTDTQYF.

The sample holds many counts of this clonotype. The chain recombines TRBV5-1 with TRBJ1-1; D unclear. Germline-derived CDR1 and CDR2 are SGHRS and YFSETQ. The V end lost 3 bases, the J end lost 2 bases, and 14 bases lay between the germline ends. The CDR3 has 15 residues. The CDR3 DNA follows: TGCGCCAGCAGCTGGGAGACCCAGCCCAACACTGAAGCTTTCTTT. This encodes CASSWETQPNTEAFF.

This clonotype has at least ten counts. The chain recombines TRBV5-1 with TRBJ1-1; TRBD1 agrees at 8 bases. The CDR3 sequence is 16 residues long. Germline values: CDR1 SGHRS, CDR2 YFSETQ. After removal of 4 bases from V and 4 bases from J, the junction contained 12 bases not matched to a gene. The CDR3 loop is CASSPDRAKVGTEAFF. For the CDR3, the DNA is TGCGCCAGCAGCCCGGACAGGGCGAAAGTTGGCACTGAAGCTTTCTTT.

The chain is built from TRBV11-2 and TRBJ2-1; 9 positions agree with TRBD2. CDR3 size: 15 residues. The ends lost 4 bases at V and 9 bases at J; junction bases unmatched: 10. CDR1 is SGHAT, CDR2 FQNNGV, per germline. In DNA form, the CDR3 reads TGTGCCAGCAGCTCCGTCCGCGGGAGGGATACTGAGCAGTTCTTC. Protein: CASSSVRGRDTEQFF.

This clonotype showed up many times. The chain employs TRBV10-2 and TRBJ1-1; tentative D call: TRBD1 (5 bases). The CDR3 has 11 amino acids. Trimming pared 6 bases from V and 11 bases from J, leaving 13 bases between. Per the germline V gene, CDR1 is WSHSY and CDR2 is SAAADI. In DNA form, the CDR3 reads TGCGCCAGCAGAATGCAGGGTGAGGCTTTCTTT. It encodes CASRMQGEAFF.

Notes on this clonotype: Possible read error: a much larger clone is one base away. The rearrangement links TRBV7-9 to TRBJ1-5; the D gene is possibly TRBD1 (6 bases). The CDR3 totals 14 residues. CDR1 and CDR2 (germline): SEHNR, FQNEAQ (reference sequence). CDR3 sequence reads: CASSIGGGNRPQHF. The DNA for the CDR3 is TGTGCCAGCAGCATAGGCGGGGGCAATCGGCCCCAGCATTTT.

The CDR3 loop is CASSVQTTDTQYF. The CDR3 DNA follows: TGTGCCAGCAGTGTCCAGACCACAGATACGCAGTATTTT. The V and J genes are TRBV2 and TRBJ2-3; D gene unclear. The CDR3 consists of 13 residues. Germline V gene sequence: CDR1 SNHLY, CDR2 FYNNEI. Trimming pared 4 bases from V and 2 bases from J, leaving 7 bases between.

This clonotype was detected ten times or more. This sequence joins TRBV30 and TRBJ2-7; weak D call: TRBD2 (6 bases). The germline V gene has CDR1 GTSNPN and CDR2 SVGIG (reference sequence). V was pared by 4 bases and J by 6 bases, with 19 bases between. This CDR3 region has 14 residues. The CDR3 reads CAWTPRDSAAEQYF. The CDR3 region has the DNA TGTGCCTGGACCCCTCGGGACTCTGCAGCCGAGCAGTACTTC.

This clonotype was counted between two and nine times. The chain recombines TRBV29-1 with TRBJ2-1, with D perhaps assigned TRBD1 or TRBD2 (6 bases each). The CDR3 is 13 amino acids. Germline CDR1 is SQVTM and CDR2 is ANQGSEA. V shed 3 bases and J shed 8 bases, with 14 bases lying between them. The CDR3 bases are TGCAGCGTTGATAAGGGGGGCATGGATGAGCAGTTCTTC. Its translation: CSVDKGGMDEQFF.

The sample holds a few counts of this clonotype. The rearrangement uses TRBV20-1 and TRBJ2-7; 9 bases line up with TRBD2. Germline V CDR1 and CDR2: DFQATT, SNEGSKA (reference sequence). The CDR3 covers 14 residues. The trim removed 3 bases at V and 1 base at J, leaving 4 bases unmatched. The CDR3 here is CSARAGGPSYEQYF. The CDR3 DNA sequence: TGCAGTGCTAGGGCGGGAGGGCCTTCCTACGAGCAGTACTTC.